The sequence of this T cell receptor beta chain was determined in a study of blood T cell repertoires in COVID-19. At the level of the study: COVID-19 samples from acute and convalescent phases originated in the United States, Italy and Spain.

Method: immunoSEQ multiplex PCR; TCRdb's copy keeps in-frame clones and lacks some. The table has around 20,000 clones, about 79% seen once; the top ten hold roughly 5.5%. After removal of 3 bases from V and 4 bases from J, the junction contained 11 bases not matched to a gene. The CDR3 extends over 17 amino acids. Germline assignment: CDR1 KGHDR and CDR2 SFDVKD. The chain recombines TRBV24-1 with TRBJ2-1; TRBD1 aligns across 7 bases. Source material: peripheral blood. This clonotype originated in a human donor in a cohort sampled during active COVID-19. Here the CDR3 DNA reads TGTGCCACCAGTGATCGCGCCGGGACAGCCTATTACAATGAGCAGTTCTTC. This codes for CATSDRAGTAYYNEQFF.